This passage covers 27 T cell receptor beta chains from one sample sequenced in a study of blood T cell repertoires in COVID-19. Assay: immunoSEQ multiplex PCR; the TCRdb copy retains only in-frame clones and omits some. The sample holds roughly 250,000 clones; about 90% are singletons and the top ten take roughly 3.9%. Sequencing was done on a sample of peripheral blood. The receptors originated from a woman aged 40 to 50 with acute or convalescent COVID-19.

The rearrangement uses TRBV7-8 and TRBJ1-1; 8 bases line up with TRBD1. Germline V gives CDR1 SGHVS, CDR2 FQNEAQ. Unmatched junction bases numbered 21, after V lost 7 bases and J lost 5 bases. CDR3 length: 18 residues. The CDR3 DNA sequence: TGTGCCAGCATCCAAAGGCCGGGACAGGCTCCGGTATCGACTGAAGCTTTCTTT. Amino acid sequence: CASIQRPGQAPVSTEAFF.

This clone was seen a handful of times. The J gene is TRBJ1-5, the V gene TRBV6-5; 9 nucleotides align to TRBD1. Trimming took 7 bases from V and 5 from J; bases not matched to a gene: 6. This CDR3 contains 14 residues. Germline values: CDR1 MNHEY, CDR2 SVGAGI. The CDR3 bases are TGTGCCAGCACTCCGGGACAGGGTGATCAGCCCCAGCATTTT. Residues: CASTPGQGDQPQHF.

The V call is TRBV14, the J call TRBJ2-3, with unresolved D. CDR3 length: 16 residues. V lost 0 bases and J 4 bases, leaving 14 bases between the germline ends. From germline, CDR1 is SGHDN and CDR2 FVKESK. The DNA of the CDR3 is TGTGCCAGCAGCCAAGATGCTAGAGGTTGGGCAGATACGCAGTATTTT. This encodes CASSQDARGWADTQYF.

The rearrangement links TRBV5-1 to TRBJ1-1, with a weak D call TRBD1 (6 bases). The germline V gene encodes CDR1 SGHRS and CDR2 YFSETQ. The CDR3 is made up of 15 amino acids. Trimming removed 4 bases at V and 4 bases at J, with 17 bases between. CDR3 residues: CASSPRGAGGTEAFF. The CDR3 DNA sequence: TGCGCCAGCAGCCCACGGGGGGCTGGAGGCACTGAAGCTTTCTTT.

In its sample, this clone was seen once. V and J are TRBV5-4 and TRBJ2-2; D unresolved. The CDR3 contains 15 residues. Germline CDR1 and CDR2: SGHNT and YYREEE (reference sequence). The V end was cut by 0 bases, the J end by 2 bases, with 8 bases between. CDR3 sequence: CASSLDSLNTGELFF. CDR3 DNA sequence: TGTGCCAGCAGCTTGGACAGCCTAAACACCGGGGAGCTGTTTTTT.

The rearrangement joins TRBV5-1 to TRBJ2-3; 8 nucleotides match TRBD2. CDR1 and CDR2 (germline): SGHRS, YFSETQ. This CDR3 contains 18 residues. V shed 1 base and J 0 bases; nucleotides not matched to a gene: 10. The CDR3 coding sequence is TGCGCCAGCAGCTTGTCGTATCGGGGGGGCCAGAGCACAGATACGCAGTATTTT. Encoded protein: CASSLSYRGGQSTDTQYF. Full variable domain (missing parts from reference TRBV5-1 and TRBJ2-3): KAGVTQTPRYLIKTRGQQVTLSCSPISGHRSVSWYQQTPGQGLQFLFEYFSETQRNKGNFPGRFSGRQFSNSRSEMNVSTLELGDSALYLCASSLSYRGGQSTDTQYFGPGTRLTVL.

The rearrangement uses TRBV6-6 and TRBJ1-2, with 8 bases lining up with TRBD1. CDR1 is MNHNY and CDR2 is SVGAGI in the germline V gene (reference sequence). Losses at the gene ends were 5 bases for V and 6 bases for J; bases not matched to a gene: 14. The CDR3 runs 16 residues. The CDR3 DNA reads as TGTGCCAGCAGTCCCGCGGTTGGCAGGGGGCAAGATGGCTACACCTTC. Its translation: CASSPAVGRGQDGYTF.

The CDR3 DNA sequence: TGTGCCAGCACCAGGGGTGGCAATCAGCCCCAGCATTTT. Translated, it gives CASTRGGNQPQHF. The rearrangement links TRBV7-8 to TRBJ1-5; possible D gene TRBD1, 6 bases. The length of the CDR3 is 13 residues. Germline loops: CDR1 SGHVS, CDR2 FQNEAQ. V was clipped by 7 bases and J by 2 bases, with 9 bases between them.

The CDR3 coding sequence is TGTGCCAGTAGTCCACAGACAGGGTCGGGGTCACCCCTCCACTTT. Its protein product is CASSPQTGSGSPLHF. The chain links TRBV19 to TRBJ1-6; 7 bases are a match to TRBD1. CDR3 length: 15 amino acids. In germline, CDR1 is LNHDA, CDR2 SQIVND (reference sequence). Trimming removed 5 bases from V and 10 bases from J; junction bases left unmatched: 11.

This clone appeared once. The chain links TRBV3-1 (or the pseudogene TRBV3-2) to TRBJ2-1; TRBD2 matches 9 bases. The V gene's germline CDR1 is LGHDT and CDR2 YNNKEL (reference sequence). The CDR3 length is 15 residues. Losses at the gene ends were 4 bases for V and 7 bases for J; bases not matched to a gene: 8. The CDR3, as DNA: TGTGCCAGCAGCCGCCGTGGCGGGGGGGCGAATGAGCAGTTCTTC. Its protein is CASSRRGGGANEQFF.

CDR3 coding DNA: TGTGCCAGCTCACAGGGGACTAGCTACGAGCAGTACGTC. It yields the protein CASSQGTSYEQYV. This rearrangement joins TRBV18 to TRBJ2-7; 8 bases are a match to TRBD2. V lost 4 bases to trimming and J lost 3 bases; unmatched junction nucleotides: 2. The CDR3 consists of 13 residues. Germline V gene data show CDR1 as KGHSH and CDR2 as LQKENI.

The chain employs TRBV20-1 and TRBJ1-1; 7 bases line up with TRBD1. Trimming at V came to 5 bases and at J to 13 bases, leaving 10 bases not matched to a gene. The CDR3 is 11 residues long. Per the germline V gene, CDR1 is DFQATT and CDR2 is SNEGSKA (reference sequence). The CDR3 region has the DNA TGCAGTGCTGCCAAACAGGGGATGGTTTTCTTT. Its translation: CSAAKQGMVFF.

The chain has TRBV4-1 and TRBJ1-2; D not resolved. The CDR3 contains 14 residues. V gave up 4 bases and J gave up 6 bases, with 15 bases separating them. CDR1 and CDR2 (germline): MGHRA, YSYEKL. The CDR3 region is CASSPVAGVDGYTF. The CDR3 bases are TGCGCCAGCAGCCCGGTAGCGGGAGTGGATGGCTACACCTTC.

This sequence joins TRBV5-1 and TRBJ2-7, with D hard to call. From germline, CDR1 is SGHRS and CDR2 YFSETQ. V lost 4 bases and J lost 7, with 15 bases in between. The CDR3 is 13 residues long. The CDR3 DNA is TGCGCCAGCAGCAAAGAACTCTCCGGGGAGCAGTACGTC. As protein: CASSKELSGEQYV.

This clone occurred once. The gene calls are TRBV7-7 and TRBJ2-6; 7 bases agree with TRBD1. CDR3 length equals 15 residues. V trimming: 5 bases; J trimming: 4 bases; junction bases outside the gene matches: 5. Per the germline V gene, CDR1 is SSHAT and CDR2 is FNYEAQ (reference sequence). The CDR3 here is CASSNDREGANVLTF. The CDR3 nucleotides are TGTGCCAGCAGCAACGACAGGGAGGGGGCCAACGTCCTGACTTTC.

Of note for this clone: Other DNA sequences from this sample encode an identical CDR3 as well. This chain links TRBV15 with TRBJ1-2, with 10 positions matching TRBD1. Trimming took 6 bases from V and 2 from J; bases not matched to a gene: 3. This CDR3 has 14 amino acids. The germline CDR1 and CDR2 sequences are LNHNV and YYDKDF (reference sequence). The CDR3 loop reads CATSQDRGNYGYTF. DNA for the CDR3: TGTGCCACCAGTCAGGACAGGGGGAACTATGGCTACACCTTC.

The count of this clone is one. The genes are TRBV6-2 or TRBV6-3 and TRBJ1-6; maybe TRBD1 (6 bases). Germline lookup yields CDR1 MNHEY and CDR2 SVGEGT. This CDR3 has 18 amino acids. The V end lost 2 bases, the J end lost 0 bases, and 14 bases lay between the germline ends. Here the CDR3 reads CASSYGVTGNSYNSPLHF. The CDR3 region has the DNA TGTGCCAGCAGTTACGGCGTAACAGGGAACTCCTATAATTCACCCCTCCACTTT.

This clone occurred once. The rearrangement uses TRBV11-2 and TRBJ1-1; D gene unclear. Germline CDR1 SGHAT, CDR2 FQNNGV. V lost 5 bases and J lost 0, with 16 bases in between. CDR3 length equals 16 residues. The CDR3 reads CASSPSRIVLNTEAFF. CDR3 nucleotides: TGTGCCAGCAGCCCGAGCAGGATTGTCTTGAACACTGAAGCTTTCTTT.

The rearrangement joins TRBV6-6 to TRBJ1-6, with D unclear. Germline assignment: CDR1 MNHNY and CDR2 SVGAGI (reference sequence). The V gene lost 4 bases and the J gene lost 9 bases, with 10 bases spanning the gap. The CDR3 totals 13 residues. CDR3 sequence reads: CASSFDMSSPLHF. Here the CDR3 DNA reads TGTGCCAGCAGTTTCGATATGAGTTCACCCCTCCACTTT.

V usage is TRBV30 and J usage is TRBJ2-7; 8 bases line up with TRBD2. CDR3 length: 15 residues. The junction had 16 bases not matched to a gene; V was cut back by 5 bases and J by 7 bases. Per germline, CDR1 GTSNPN and CDR2 SVGIG (reference sequence). The DNA of the CDR3 is TGTGCCTGGGACGGTCGGGGGGGTCACCGCGGAGAGCAGTACGTC. Translated: CAWDGRGGHRGEQYV.

The genes are TRBV24-1 and TRBJ2-6; D not certain. The germline V and J ends were trimmed by 6 bases and 2 bases, with 4 bases remaining between them. Germline loops: CDR1 KGHDR, CDR2 SFDVKD. The CDR3 sequence is 13 residues long. DNA for the CDR3: TGTGCCACCAGTCGTCCTGGGGCCAACGTCCTGACTTTC. Amino acid sequence: CATSRPGANVLTF.

The chain links TRBV19 to TRBJ2-6, with a possible D match to TRBD2 (5 bases). CDR1 is LNHDA and CDR2 is SQIVND in the germline V gene (reference sequence). The CDR3 covers 15 residues. Trimming left V 5 bases short and J 8 bases short, with 16 bases between. CDR3 region: CASSPTRTGSNVLTF. The CDR3 nucleotides read TGTGCCAGTAGTCCCACAAGGACGGGGTCCAACGTCCTGACTTTC.

The rearrangement links TRBV18 to TRBJ2-2; a weak D match, TRBD1 (6 bases). V gave up 3 bases and J gave up 6 bases, with 17 bases separating them. The CDR3 is made up of 16 amino acids. CDR1 is KGHSH, CDR2 LQKENI, per germline. As DNA, the CDR3 is TGTGCCAGCTCACCCACAGCATCCAGGGGACCCGGGGAGCTGTTTTTT. Translation: CASSPTASRGPGELFF.

The chain carries TRBV7-6 and TRBJ2-1, with 9 nucleotides matching TRBD2. The CDR3 is 16 residues long. Germline V gene sequence: CDR1 SGHVS, CDR2 FNYEAQ. V lost 5 bases to trimming and J lost 4 bases; unmatched junction nucleotides: 9. The CDR3 DNA reads as TGTGCCAGCAGCCGACGAGCGGGGGGCCCGTACAATGAGCAGTTCTTC. Translated: CASSRRAGGPYNEQFF.

V usage is TRBV11-2 and J usage is TRBJ1-5; no firm D call. The CDR3 is 13 residues long. Germline CDR1 and CDR2: SGHAT and FQNNGV. V was trimmed by 3 bases and J by 9 bases, leaving 12 bases between them. The CDR3 region is CASSLDMRRPQHF. In DNA form, the CDR3 reads TGTGCCAGCAGCTTGGATATGCGGAGGCCCCAGCATTTT.

The chain couples TRBV6-1 to TRBJ1-2, with TRBD1 matching 7 bases. Per germline, CDR1 MNHNS and CDR2 SASEGT. Germline trimming cut 3 bases from V and 8 bases from J; bases unmatched to any gene: 15. The CDR3 covers 16 residues. The CDR3 DNA is TGTGCCAGCAGTGAGACAGCGGTCAGGGGGGAAGAAGGCTACACCTTC. This codes for CASSETAVRGEEGYTF.

This chain connects TRBV19 to TRBJ1-1; D unresolved. The CDR3 runs to 15 residues. Germline-derived CDR1 and CDR2 are LNHDA and SQIVND (reference sequence). Trimming cost V 2 bases and J 0 bases, with 10 bases left between them. The CDR3 DNA follows: TGTGCCAGTAGTATACATTCAGGCTTGAACACTGAAGCTTTCTTT. Its protein is CASSIHSGLNTEAFF.